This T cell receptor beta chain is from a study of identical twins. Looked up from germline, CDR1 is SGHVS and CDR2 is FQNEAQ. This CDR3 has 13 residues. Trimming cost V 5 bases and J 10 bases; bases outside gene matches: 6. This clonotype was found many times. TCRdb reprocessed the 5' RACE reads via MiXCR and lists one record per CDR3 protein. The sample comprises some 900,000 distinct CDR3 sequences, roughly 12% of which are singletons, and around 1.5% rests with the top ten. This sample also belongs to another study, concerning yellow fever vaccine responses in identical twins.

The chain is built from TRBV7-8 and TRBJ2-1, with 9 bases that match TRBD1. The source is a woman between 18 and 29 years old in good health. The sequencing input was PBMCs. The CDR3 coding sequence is TGTGCCAGCAGCGTGGGACAGGGCGGGGAGCAGTTCTTC. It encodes CASSVGQGGEQFF. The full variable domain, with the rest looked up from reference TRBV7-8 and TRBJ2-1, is GAGVSQSPRYKVAKRGQDVALRCDPISGHVSLFWYQQALGQGPEFLTYFQNEAQLDKSGLPSDRFFAERPEGSVSTLKIQRTQQEDSAVYLCASSVGQGGEQFFGPGTRLTVL.